This T cell receptor (beta chain) was captured in a study of Ad26.COV2.S vaccination and SARS-CoV-2 variants. Study-level information: Intramuscularly, Ad26.COV2.S was given either once or twice, 56 days apart.

V was clipped by 4 bases and J by 0 bases; unmatched bases: 6. Germline loops: CDR1 MNHNS, CDR2 SASEGT. The CDR3 runs to 16 residues. Worth noting for this clone: Its antigen is as yet unknown.

Generated by immunoSEQ multiplex PCR, the TCRdb table keeps only in-frame clones and is missing some. The sample yields more than 300,000 clones, about 87% seen once. Noted treatment: some 20 received Ad26.COV2.S at low or high dose, single or two shots; about 5 received placebo; per-sample allocation not given. Sampling was done on day 63 after the first vaccine or placebo injection. Boston provided a donor who was an adult aged 18-55 years. Study results and caveats: TCR breadth and depth analyses may have underestimated total T cell responses. It was reported that spike-specific CD8+ and CD4+ T cell responses were substantially broad after vaccination.

This sequence joins TRBV6-1 and TRBJ1-5; 7 bases align to TRBD1. This clonotype was sampled from a person aged 18-60 years who received the Ad26.COV2.S COVID-19 vaccine or a placebo. Specimen: peripheral blood, collected in a trial of Ad26.COV2.S vaccine versus placebo. CDR3 amino acids: CASSGQGGYSNQPQHF. The DNA of the CDR3 is TGTGCCAGCAGTGGACAGGGAGGTTATAGCAATCAGCCCCAGCATTTT.